The 20 T cell receptor beta chains below come from one sample, sequenced in a study of shared clonotypes between healthy human individuals. Some clones are missing from TCRdb's copy, which holds only in-frame ones; the method was immunoSEQ multiplex PCR. The data hold approximately 340,000 clones, with around 79% observed a single time. Sequencing was carried out using memory CD4+ T cells sorted from blood. Specified subset: CD45RA-negative fraction. Receptors originate from a man aged 25-45 years in good health.

As regards this clone: Additional DNA sequences in this sample encode the identical CDR3. The chain is built from TRBV6-6 and TRBJ2-2; no firm D call. The length of the CDR3 is 13 residues. Trimming took 7 bases from V and 0 from J, leaving 6 bases between them. Germline V lookup: CDR1 MNHNY, CDR2 SVGAGI (reference sequence). The CDR3 coding sequence is TGTGCCAGCACTAGAACGAACACCGGGGAGCTGTTTTTT. Translated, it gives CASTRTNTGELFF.

This rearrangement joins TRBV9 to TRBJ1-2; tentatively, D is TRBD1 (5 bases). This CDR3 is 14 amino acids long. V lost 0 bases to trimming and J lost 7 bases, with 13 bases between them. Germline assignment: CDR1 SGDLS and CDR2 YYNGEE. CDR3 in DNA: TGTGCCAGCAGCGTAGAGGGGACTTACCTTGGCTACACCTTC. Translating gives CASSVEGTYLGYTF.

The rearrangement uses TRBV6-5 and TRBJ2-3; D possibly uses TRBD1 or TRBD2 (5 bases each). CDR1 is MNHEY, CDR2 SVGAGI, per germline. The V gene lost 0 bases and the J gene lost 7 bases, with 8 bases spanning the gap. This CDR3 contains 13 residues. The CDR3 region is CASSYSGVHTQYF. The CDR3 bases are TGTGCCAGCAGTTACTCGGGGGTCCATACGCAGTATTTT.

The sample holds a few counts of this clone. The chain employs TRBV4-3 and TRBJ2-2; 10 bases align to TRBD1. Trimming took 4 bases from V and 7 from J; bases not matched to a gene: 12. There are 17 residues in the CDR3. Germline CDR1 is LGHNA and CDR2 is YSLEER. The CDR3 coding sequence is TGCGCCAGCAGCCCCGGCTTCAGACAGGGGGCGGACGGGGAGCTGTTTTTT. The encoded protein is CASSPGFRQGADGELFF.

The gene calls are TRBV11-3 and TRBJ2-5; D unclear. V was shortened by 3 bases and J by 5 bases, with 13 bases between the two germline ends. Per the germline V gene, CDR1 is SGHNT and CDR2 is YENEEA. The CDR3 consists of 14 residues. The CDR3 DNA follows: TGTGCCAGCAGCTTGGGCACGGTGGGGGAGACCCAGTACTTC. Its translation: CASSLGTVGETQYF.

The chain joins TRBV21-1 to TRBJ2-1; whether TRBD2, the table's D call, matches the DNA was not checked. TRBV21-1 constitutes a pseudogene. The CDR3 runs 17 residues. CDR3 protein: CASSKVASCVAYNEQFF. In DNA, the CDR3 is TGTGCCAGCAGCAAAGTGGCTAGCTGCGTCGCGTACAATGAGCAGTTCTTC.

The V and J genes are TRBV6-5 and TRBJ2-7; D not certain. Trimming shortened V by 10 bases and J by 3 bases, and 22 bases separated the two germline ends. Germline V CDR1 and CDR2: MNHEY, SVGAGI. The CDR3 runs to 15 residues. The CDR3 DNA is TGTGCCACGAACCGGACCATTATATTAAACTACGAGCAGTACTTC. Protein product: CATNRTIILNYEQYF.

The genes are TRBV7-2 and TRBJ2-7; the D is unclear. Between the trimmed V and J ends, which lost 2 bases and 2 bases, there was a span of 7 bases. This CDR3 has 13 amino acids. Germline CDR1 SGHTA, CDR2 FQGNSA. This CDR3 reads CASSLTYAYEQYF. In DNA form, the CDR3 reads TGTGCCAGCAGCTTAACCTACGCCTACGAGCAGTACTTC.

CDR3 loop: CASSEGGGAEQYF. The CDR3 nucleotides read TGTGCCAGCAGTGAAGGGGGAGGGGCCGAGCAGTACTTC. The chain employs TRBV6-1 and TRBJ2-7; TRBD2 matches 7 bases. The CDR3 totals 13 residues. Germline CDR1 reads MNHNS; CDR2 reads SASEGT. The J segment lost 6 bases and the V segment lost 1 base, leaving 3 bases of the junction unmatched.

This rearrangement joins TRBV6-1 to TRBJ1-2; unclear D gene. The ends were cut back, 5 bases at V and 4 bases at J, with 14 bases in the middle. CDR3 length: 14 residues. Germline CDR1 reads MNHNS; CDR2 reads SASEGT. DNA of the CDR3: TGTGCCAGCAGTCCCCGGGTCTCAAGCTATGGCTACACCTTC. Protein sequence: CASSPRVSSYGYTF.

J is TRBJ1-2 and V is TRBV7-8; D uncertain. V was shortened by 2 bases and J by 7 bases, with 11 bases between the two germline ends. The CDR3 contains 13 residues. Germline-derived CDR1 and CDR2 are SGHVS and FQNEAQ. The CDR3 loop reads CASSLTSGSGYTF. CDR3 DNA sequence: TGTGCCAGCAGCTTAACCTCTGGGAGTGGCTACACCTTC.

This chain joins TRBV27 and TRBJ2-1, with 12 nucleotides matching TRBD1. V shed 7 bases and J 4 bases; nucleotides not matched to a gene: 11. CDR1 and CDR2 (germline): MNHEY, SMNVEV (reference sequence). The CDR3 totals 17 residues. As DNA, the CDR3 is TGTGCCAGCACCGCCGGGCGGGACAGGGGGCTGTACAATGAGCAGTTCTTC. Its protein product is CASTAGRDRGLYNEQFF.

CDR3 protein: CSVEDLGLADSYNEQFF. CDR3 DNA: TGCAGCGTTGAAGATCTGGGACTAGCGGACTCCTACAATGAGCAGTTCTTC. This chain links TRBV29-1 with TRBJ2-1, with 11 bases fitting TRBD2. This CDR3 is 17 amino acids long. With 0 bases clipped from V and 0 bases from J, the junction kept 4 bases outside the gene matches. Germline CDR1 and CDR2: SQVTM and ANQGSEA.

The chain couples TRBV28 to TRBJ2-7; 9 nucleotides align to TRBD2. V trimming: 6 bases; J trimming: 5 bases; junction bases outside the gene matches: 11. CDR1 and CDR2 from the germline V gene are MDHEN and SYDVKM. CDR3 size: 15 residues. In nucleotides, the CDR3 is TGTGCCAGCAGACAGGGCGCGGGAGGGCGGAACGAGCAGTACTTC. Encoded protein: CASRQGAGGRNEQYF.

This chain links TRBV6-1 with TRBJ2-5, with 9 bases identical to TRBD2. This CDR3 contains 13 residues. Germline trimming cut 6 bases from V and 5 bases from J; bases unmatched to any gene: 4. Germline CDR1 reads MNHNS; CDR2 reads SASEGT. CDR3 in DNA: TGTGCCAGCAGACACGCGGGAGGGGAGACCCAGTACTTC. This translates into CASRHAGGETQYF.

The rearrangement joins TRBV5-4 to TRBJ1-1, with unresolved D. CDR1 SGHNT and CDR2 YYREEE come from the germline V gene (reference sequence). The CDR3 covers 13 residues. Trimming pared 4 bases from V and 8 bases from J, leaving 15 bases between. CDR3 loop: CASSRPPSLEAFF. Written as DNA, the CDR3 is TGTGCCAGCAGCAGACCGCCAAGTTTGGAAGCTTTCTTT.

This clone was picked up a small number of times. The chain joins TRBV18 to TRBJ2-7; D may match TRBD1 or TRBD2 (5 bases each). Per the germline V gene, CDR1 is KGHSH and CDR2 is LQKENI. V lost 7 bases to trimming and J lost 3 bases, with 16 bases between them. The CDR3 is 14 residues long. The CDR3 is CASFRDPGGYEQYF. As DNA, the CDR3 is TGTGCCAGCTTCCGGGATCCTGGGGGCTACGAGCAGTACTTC.

The chain joins TRBV6-9 to TRBJ2-7; 9 bases are a match to TRBD1. Germline loops: CDR1 MNHGY, CDR2 SVAAGI. The V gene end was trimmed by 3 bases and the J gene end by 2 bases; junction bases not matched to a gene: 5. The CDR3 has 15 amino acids. DNA for the CDR3: TGTGCCAGCAGTTACACTAGGACAGGGGCCTACGAGCAGTACTTC. It is translated as CASSYTRTGAYEQYF.

This clone appeared a single time. V gene TRBV6-4 combines with J gene TRBJ2-3; 14 bases agree with TRBD2. From germline, CDR1 is MRHNA and CDR2 SNTAGT. J was trimmed by 2 bases and V by 6 bases; bases with no gene match: 10. This CDR3 contains 18 residues. In DNA form, the CDR3 reads TGTGCCAGCAGCGAAGGGACTAGCGGGAGCTCTTACACAGATACGCAGTATTTT. It codes for CASSEGTSGSSYTDTQYF.

The count of this clone is one. This chain links TRBV7-9 with TRBJ1-3; D unresolved. The CDR3 loop spans 13 amino acids. The V gene lost 6 bases and the J gene lost 1 base, with 7 bases spanning the gap. Germline V gene sequence: CDR1 SEHNR, CDR2 FQNEAQ (reference sequence). Here the CDR3 DNA reads TGTGCCAGCAGGGCCGGGTCTGGAAACACCATATATTTT. Its protein is CASRAGSGNTIYF.